This is a list of T cell receptor beta chains from one sample in a study of T cell responses to AZD1222 COVID-19 vaccine. Only in-frame clones appear in the TCRdb table, and some are missing; sequencing was by immunoSEQ multiplex PCR. The repertoire includes 100,000 to 110,000 clones, 80% to 95% of them detected once, and over 1.5% sits in the top ten. Sample: peripheral blood, taken on day 0 of AZD1222 vaccination. These receptors were obtained from an adult in good health. Both conserved end residues are part of each CDR3. Fields, in order: clone size, J gene, D gene, V gene, CDR3 DNA, CDR3 protein. A D gene is named only where the DNA matches it firmly. Where a row states a size, it is once, few, many or the class of an expanded clone; other rows omit it.

clone size: -
J gene: TRBJ2-7
D gene: TRBD1
V gene: TRBV5-1
CDR3 DNA: TGCGCCAGCAGCTTGGCCGCCGGGACAGAGGGCTACGAGCAGTACTTC
CDR3 protein: CASSLAAGTEGYEQYF

clone size: -
J gene: TRBJ1-6
D gene: -
V gene: TRBV21-1
CDR3 DNA: TGTGCCAGCAGCAATCGTGGGCCAAGGAGTAATAATTCACCCCTCCACTTT
CDR3 protein: CASSNRGPRSNNSPLHF

clone size: -
J gene: TRBJ2-1
D gene: -
V gene: TRBV10-3
CDR3 DNA: TGTGCCATCACTGGGACCCAAGGCAATGAGCAGTTCTTC
CDR3 protein: CAITGTQGNEQFF

clone size: once
J gene: TRBJ1-5
D gene: -
V gene: TRBV7-9
CDR3 DNA: TGTGCCAGCAGCAGGGACAATCAGCCCCAGCATTTT
CDR3 protein: CASSRDNQPQHF

clone size: -
J gene: TRBJ2-2
D gene: TRBD1
V gene: TRBV5-8
CDR3 DNA: TGTGCCAGCAGCGCTACAGGGGCCGGGGAGCTGTTTTTT
CDR3 protein: CASSATGAGELFF

clone size: -
J gene: TRBJ1-6
D gene: -
V gene: TRBV4-2
CDR3 DNA: TGTGCCAGCAGCCAAGGGTGGGCCTATAATTCACCCCTCCACTTT
CDR3 protein: CASSQGWAYNSPLHF

clone size: -
J gene: TRBJ1-5
D gene: -
V gene: TRBV6-5
CDR3 DNA: TGTGCCAGCAGGATCATGAATAGGCCCGATCAGCCCCAGCATTTT
CDR3 protein: CASRIMNRPDQPQHF

clone size: -
J gene: TRBJ1-1
D gene: -
V gene: TRBV9
CDR3 DNA: TGTGCCAGCAGCGTAAGCCCCTACATGAACACTGAAGCTTTCTTT
CDR3 protein: CASSVSPYMNTEAFF

clone size: -
J gene: TRBJ1-1
D gene: -
V gene: TRBV9
CDR3 DNA: TGTGCCAGCAGCCAATCGAACAGTGAAGCTTTCTTT
CDR3 protein: CASSQSNSEAFF

clone size: -
J gene: TRBJ2-7
D gene: TRBD2
V gene: TRBV3-1/TRBV3-2
CDR3 DNA: TGTGCCAGCAGTGGACTAGCGGGCTCCTACGAGCAGTACTTC
CDR3 protein: CASSGLAGSYEQYF

clone size: once
J gene: TRBJ2-7
D gene: -
V gene: TRBV15
CDR3 DNA: TGTGCCACCAGCAGAGAGGGTGGTTGGTACGAGCAGTACTTC
CDR3 protein: CATSREGGWYEQYF

clone size: -
J gene: TRBJ1-5
D gene: -
V gene: TRBV19
CDR3 DNA: TGTGCCAGTAGTAGCTCAAGTAGCAATCAGCCCCAGCATTTT
CDR3 protein: CASSSSSSNQPQHF

clone size: -
J gene: TRBJ2-1
D gene: TRBD2
V gene: TRBV5-1
CDR3 DNA: TGCGCCAGCAGTCCGGGAGGGCCGGATGAGCAGTTCTTC
CDR3 protein: CASSPGGPDEQFF

clone size: -
J gene: TRBJ2-3
D gene: -
V gene: TRBV12-5
CDR3 DNA: TGTGCTAGTGGTTTAAGCTCGGACGTAACAGATACGCAGTATTTT
CDR3 protein: CASGLSSDVTDTQYF

clone size: -
J gene: TRBJ2-7
D gene: -
V gene: TRBV19
CDR3 DNA: TGTGCCAGTAGTATAAGGGGCCCGAGACCCGTCGGGGAGCAGTACTTC
CDR3 protein: CASSIRGPRPVGEQYF

clone size: -
J gene: TRBJ2-7
D gene: TRBD2
V gene: TRBV28
CDR3 DNA: TGTGCCAGCAGAATTAGCGGGAAGGGCGAGCAGTACTTC
CDR3 protein: CASRISGKGEQYF

clone size: -
J gene: TRBJ2-7
D gene: TRBD1
V gene: TRBV10-1
CDR3 DNA: TGCGCCAGCAGTGAAGACAGGGGGCCGGGGGAGCAGTACTTC
CDR3 protein: CASSEDRGPGEQYF

clone size: -
J gene: TRBJ2-7
D gene: TRBD2
V gene: TRBV3-1/TRBV3-2
CDR3 DNA: TGTGCCAGCAGCCTTACCGGGACTATACTTGACTACGAGCAGTACTTC
CDR3 protein: CASSLTGTILDYEQYF

clone size: few
J gene: TRBJ2-7
D gene: TRBD2
V gene: TRBV27
CDR3 DNA: TGTGCCAGCAGACGGACTAGCGGGAGACCCTCCTACGAGCAGTACTTC
CDR3 protein: CASRRTSGRPSYEQYF

clone size: once
J gene: TRBJ2-5
D gene: TRBD2
V gene: TRBV7-9
CDR3 DNA: TGTGCCAGCAGCCTTTTCCTAGCGGGAGGGAGAGAGACCCAGTACTTC
CDR3 protein: CASSLFLAGGRETQYF

clone size: -
J gene: TRBJ1-6
D gene: TRBD1
V gene: TRBV11-1
CDR3 DNA: TGTGCCAGCAGCTACAGACAGGGCTTGAATTCACCCCTCCACTTT
CDR3 protein: CASSYRQGLNSPLHF

clone size: -
J gene: TRBJ2-3
D gene: -
V gene: TRBV27
CDR3 DNA: TGTGCCAGCAGCTTGACACTTAGCACAGATACGCAGTATTTT
CDR3 protein: CASSLTLSTDTQYF

clone size: -
J gene: TRBJ2-1
D gene: -
V gene: TRBV3-1/TRBV3-2
CDR3 DNA: TGTGCCAGCAGCCAAAACACACGCCCGGGGCAGTTCTTC
CDR3 protein: CASSQNTRPGQFF

clone size: -
J gene: TRBJ2-2
D gene: -
V gene: TRBV3-1/TRBV3-2
CDR3 DNA: TGTGCCAGCAGCCCAACCGGGTACAACACCGGGGAGCTGTTTTTT
CDR3 protein: CASSPTGYNTGELFF

clone size: -
J gene: TRBJ2-7
D gene: -
V gene: TRBV19
CDR3 DNA: TGTGCCAGTAGGCAACGGGCAGGCATATCCTACGAGCAGTACTTC
CDR3 protein: CASRQRAGISYEQYF

clone size: -
J gene: TRBJ1-2
D gene: -
V gene: TRBV28
CDR3 DNA: TGTGCCAGCAGTGTCGTTCTTGGGTATGGCTACACCTTC
CDR3 protein: CASSVVLGYGYTF

clone size: -
J gene: TRBJ2-7
D gene: -
V gene: TRBV5-4
CDR3 DNA: TGTGCCAGCAGAGGCAACCGGGACGGCTCCTACGAGCAGTACTTC
CDR3 protein: CASRGNRDGSYEQYF

clone size: -
J gene: TRBJ2-3
D gene: -
V gene: TRBV18
CDR3 DNA: TGTGCCAGCTCCCCGGACTCAAGCACAGATACGCAGTATTTT
CDR3 protein: CASSPDSSTDTQYF

clone size: -
J gene: TRBJ2-3
D gene: -
V gene: TRBV5-8
CDR3 DNA: TGTGCCAGCAGCTTGGCAGGCGGGAGCACAGATACGCAGTATTTT
CDR3 protein: CASSLAGGSTDTQYF

clone size: -
J gene: TRBJ2-3
D gene: -
V gene: TRBV5-1
CDR3 DNA: TGCGCCAGCAGCCCCTTAAGAGGGGATACGCAGTATTTT
CDR3 protein: CASSPLRGDTQYF

clone size: once
J gene: TRBJ1-2
D gene: -
V gene: TRBV30
CDR3 DNA: TGTGCCTGGGTCCACCAGGCCTTGGCTGGCTACACCTTC
CDR3 protein: CAWVHQALAGYTF

clone size: once
J gene: TRBJ2-7
D gene: TRBD1
V gene: TRBV6-5
CDR3 DNA: TGTGCCGGAACCGGGACAGGGTTCAACGAGCAGTACTTC
CDR3 protein: CAGTGTGFNEQYF

clone size: -
J gene: TRBJ1-1
D gene: -
V gene: TRBV4-1
CDR3 DNA: TGCGCCAGCAGCCAAATTGGCACCCTGAACACTGAAGCTTTCTTT
CDR3 protein: CASSQIGTLNTEAFF

clone size: -
J gene: TRBJ1-2
D gene: -
V gene: TRBV21-1
CDR3 DNA: TGTGCCAGCAGCAAAGTACGGGGATATGACAGTGGGATCTATGGCTACACCTTC
CDR3 protein: CASSKVRGYDSGIYGYTF

clone size: -
J gene: TRBJ1-4
D gene: -
V gene: TRBV30
CDR3 DNA: TGTGCCTGGAACCGCGGCCAGGCCGATGAAAAACTGTTTTTT
CDR3 protein: CAWNRGQADEKLFF

clone size: -
J gene: TRBJ2-2
D gene: -
V gene: TRBV13
CDR3 DNA: TGTGCCAGCAGCTCACCGGGACTTGTGAACACCGGGGAGCTGTTTTTT
CDR3 protein: CASSSPGLVNTGELFF

clone size: -
J gene: TRBJ1-2
D gene: -
V gene: TRBV4-1
CDR3 DNA: TGCGCCAGCAGCCAAGACGAAGGTGGGGTGAGGCATGGCTACACCTTC
CDR3 protein: CASSQDEGGVRHGYTF

clone size: -
J gene: TRBJ1-2
D gene: -
V gene: TRBV11-2
CDR3 DNA: TGTGCCAGCAGCCCGACTTGGGACACCAGCTATGGCTACACCTTC
CDR3 protein: CASSPTWDTSYGYTF

clone size: -
J gene: TRBJ1-2
D gene: -
V gene: TRBV6-5
CDR3 DNA: TGTGCCAGCACGTGGACACTTTTGAATGGCTACACCTTC
CDR3 protein: CASTWTLLNGYTF

clone size: -
J gene: TRBJ1-4
D gene: TRBD1
V gene: TRBV6-5
CDR3 DNA: TGTGCCAGCAGTAAGACCGGGACAGGGGCTAAAAAACTGTTTTTT
CDR3 protein: CASSKTGTGAKKLFF

clone size: -
J gene: TRBJ2-4
D gene: -
V gene: TRBV7-9
CDR3 DNA: TGTGCCAGCAGCTCCCTTCAAAAAGCCAAAAACATTCAGTACTTC
CDR3 protein: CASSSLQKAKNIQYF

clone size: -
J gene: TRBJ1-6
D gene: TRBD1
V gene: TRBV15
CDR3 DNA: TGTGCCACCAGGAGAGACAGGGCGAGTTCACCCCTCCACTTT
CDR3 protein: CATRRDRASSPLHF

clone size: -
J gene: TRBJ1-5
D gene: -
V gene: TRBV30
CDR3 DNA: TGTGCCTGGAGCCCCCAAGGGGGTCAGCCCCAGCATTTT
CDR3 protein: CAWSPQGGQPQHF

clone size: once
J gene: TRBJ1-2
D gene: TRBD1
V gene: TRBV28
CDR3 DNA: TGTGCCAGCAGTTTACACAACCCCGGGACAGAGAGATATGGCTACACCTTC
CDR3 protein: CASSLHNPGTERYGYTF

clone size: -
J gene: TRBJ1-5
D gene: -
V gene: TRBV27
CDR3 DNA: TGTGCCAGCAGTTTAGGTAGGGGAGATCAGCCCCAGCATTTT
CDR3 protein: CASSLGRGDQPQHF